These 28 T cell receptor beta chains share one sample of origin, sequenced in a study of PD-1 blockade in classical Hodgkin lymphoma. Repertoires were generated with immunoSEQ multiplex PCR, while TCRdb's copy carries only in-frame clones and drops some. The sample holds over 25,000 clones, approximately 72% seen once. Indicated time point: cycle 4 day 1 (C4D1), after 6 weeks of nivolumab. Each patient relapsed following autologous stem cell transplantation, and prior brentuximab vedotin exposure differed. This sample comprised peripheral blood mononuclear cells (PBMCs), obtained before the fourth cycle of nivolumab. The receptors originated from a human donor with classical Hodgkin lymphoma.

This chain links TRBV30 with TRBJ1-1; weak D call: TRBD1 (6 bases). Germline V gene lookup returns CDR1 GTSNPN and CDR2 SVGIG (reference sequence). V was shortened by 7 bases and J by 7 bases, with 19 bases between the two germline ends. This CDR3 spans 13 amino acids. The CDR3 nucleotides are TGTGCCTACCTCTTATCGACAGGATTTGAAGCTTTCTTT. The encoded protein is CAYLLSTGFEAFF. Filled out from reference TRBV30 and TRBJ1-1, the complete variable domain reads SQTIHQWPATLVQPVGSPLSLECTVEGTSNPNLYWYRQAAGRGLQLLFYSVGIGQISSEVPQNLSASRPQDRQFILSSKKLLLSDSGFYLCAYLLSTGFEAFFGQGTRLTVV.

This chain joins TRBV6-1 and TRBJ2-5, with D perhaps matching TRBD1 or TRBD2 (5 bases each). CDR3 length equals 13 residues. V was clipped by 8 bases and J by 4 bases, with 14 bases between them. The germline V gene encodes CDR1 MNHNS and CDR2 SASEGT. The CDR3 protein is CASGNRDGETQYF. The CDR3 DNA is TGTGCCAGCGGGAACCGGGACGGAGAGACCCAGTACTTC.

The J gene is TRBJ1-1, the V gene TRBV28, with D perhaps matching TRBD1 (5 bases). CDR3 length: 15 amino acids. Trimming took off 4 bases at V and 5 bases at J, with 17 bases between the two ends. In germline, CDR1 is MDHEN, CDR2 SYDVKM. CDR3 residues: CASSSSDWSGTEAFF. CDR3 DNA sequence: TGTGCCAGCAGTTCCTCGGATTGGTCAGGGACTGAAGCTTTCTTT.

The rearrangement uses TRBV25-1 and TRBJ1-1, with 8 bases matching TRBD1. Trimming cost V 0 bases and J 1 base; bases outside gene matches: 1. The CDR3 spans 15 residues. The germline gives CDR1 MGHDK, CDR2 SYGVNS. CDR3 in amino acids: CASSEYGQGNTEAFF. CDR3 coding DNA: TGTGCCAGCAGTGAATACGGACAGGGGAACACTGAAGCTTTCTTT.

V gene TRBV11-1 combines with J gene TRBJ1-2; TRBD1 aligns across 7 bases. CDR3 length: 15 amino acids. The V gene end was trimmed by 3 bases and the J gene end by 4 bases; junction bases not matched to a gene: 8. CDR1 is SGHAT and CDR2 is FQDESV in the germline V gene (reference sequence). The chain's CDR3 is CASSLDRDSVYGYTF. CDR3 sequence (DNA): TGTGCCAGCAGCTTGGACCGGGACAGCGTCTATGGCTACACCTTC. The complete variable domain, with remaining parts taken from reference TRBV11-1 and TRBJ1-2, reads EAEVAQSPRYKITEKSQAVAFWCDPISGHATLYWYRQILGQGPELLVQFQDESVVDDSQLPKDRFSAERLKGVDSTLKIQPAELGDSAMYLCASSLDRDSVYGYTFGSGTRLTVV.

The gene calls are TRBV30 and TRBJ2-7; TRBD1 might be the D (5 bases). Germline V gene lookup returns CDR1 GTSNPN and CDR2 SVGIG (reference sequence). This CDR3 is 11 amino acids long. With 7 bases removed from V and 6 bases from J, the gap between germline ends came to 13 bases. The CDR3 DNA reads TGTGCCTTGCAAGGGGTAGGCGAGCAGTACTTC. Translation: CALQGVGEQYF. The full variable domain, completed using reference TRBV30 and TRBJ2-7, is SQTIHQWPATLVQPVGSPLSLECTVEGTSNPNLYWYRQAAGRGLQLLFYSVGIGQISSEVPQNLSASRPQDRQFILSSKKLLLSDSGFYLCALQGVGEQYFGPGTRLTVT.

This clone occurred once. The genes are TRBV27 and TRBJ1-1; D gene ambiguous. The CDR3 has 13 amino acids. Germline CDR1 MNHEY, CDR2 SMNVEV (reference sequence). The V end was cut by 4 bases, the J end by 5 bases, with 11 bases between. CDR3 in amino acids: CASSSRAGTEAFF. CDR3 bases: TGTGCCAGCAGTTCACGGGCGGGAACTGAAGCTTTCTTT.

This chain joins TRBV2 and TRBJ2-5; 7 bases agree with TRBD1. The germline CDR1 and CDR2 sequences are SNHLY and FYNNEI. The V gene end was trimmed by 5 bases and the J gene end by 2 bases; junction bases not matched to a gene: 2. The CDR3 is made up of 13 amino acids. CDR3: CASSWDRQETQYF. CDR3 DNA: TGTGCCAGCAGTTGGGACAGACAAGAGACCCAGTACTTC. Full variable domain (outside the CDR3, taken from reference TRBV2 and TRBJ2-5): EPEVTQTPSHQVTQMGQEVILRCVPISNHLYFYWYRQILGQKVEFLVSFYNNEISEKSEIFDDQFSVERPDGSNFTLKIRSTKLEDSAMYFCASSWDRQETQYFGPGTRLLVL.

This clone was counted a single time. The J gene is TRBJ2-1, the V gene TRBV21-1. TRBV21-1 is a pseudogene locus. CDR3 length equals 11 residues. This CDR3 reads CASSKGIGKFF. The CDR3 DNA is TGTGCCAGCAGCAAAGGAATAGGAAAGTTCTTC.

For the CDR3, the DNA is TGTGCCAGTAGTATATCAACAGGTCGAGCTGGAAACACCATATATTTT. Amino acid sequence: CASSISTGRAGNTIYF. The rearrangement joins TRBV19 to TRBJ1-3, with D possibly TRBD1 on 5 matching bases. From germline, CDR1 is LNHDA and CDR2 SQIVND (reference sequence). The CDR3 is made up of 16 amino acids. Trimming took off 2 bases at V and 2 bases at J, with 13 bases between the two ends.

In its sample, this clone was seen a few times. The chain joins TRBV7-2 to TRBJ1-1; the match to TRBD1 covers 8 bases. Trimming at V came to 5 bases and at J to 4 bases, leaving 12 bases not matched to a gene. The V gene's germline CDR1 is SGHTA and CDR2 FQGNSA. The CDR3 runs to 16 residues. The CDR3 bases are TGTGCCAGCAGCCTATCGGACAGGGCGTGGGGCACTGAAGCTTTCTTT. Protein product: CASSLSDRAWGTEAFF.

This clone was picked up a small number of times. The genes are TRBV14 and TRBJ2-3; 8 nucleotides align to TRBD1. This CDR3 has 15 amino acids. V lost 3 bases, J lost 0 bases, and 2 bases stayed unmatched. Looked up from germline, CDR1 is SGHDN and CDR2 is FVKESK. The CDR3 coding sequence is TGTGCCAGCAGCCACAGGACAGGGAGCACAGATACGCAGTATTTT. Its translation is CASSHRTGSTDTQYF.

The chain employs TRBV5-8 and TRBJ2-1; no clear D. Germline V CDR1 and CDR2: SGHTS, YDEGEE. Trimming took 0 bases from V and 4 from J, leaving 8 bases between them. The CDR3 has 14 amino acids. CDR3: CASSLGAAYNEQFF. Here the CDR3 DNA reads TGTGCCAGCAGCTTGGGGGCGGCATACAATGAGCAGTTCTTC. The full variable domain, in which reference TRBV5-8 and TRBJ2-1 provide the parts outside the CDR3, is EAGVTQSPTHLIKTRGQQATLRCSPISGHTSVYWYQQALGLGLQFLLWYDEGEERNRGNFPPRFSGRQFPNYSSELNVNALELEDSALYLCASSLGAAYNEQFFGPGTRLTVL.

This clone rates as medium-sized. J is TRBJ2-5 and V is TRBV30, with TRBD1 as a possible D gene (6 bases). Germline lookup yields CDR1 GTSNPN and CDR2 SVGIG (reference sequence). The V gene lost 0 bases and the J gene lost 0 bases, with 11 bases spanning the gap. The CDR3 runs to 15 residues. This chain's CDR3 is CAWSVRQGYQETQYF. The CDR3 bases are TGTGCCTGGAGTGTCCGGCAGGGGTACCAAGAGACCCAGTACTTC.

The V gene is TRBV10-3, the J gene TRBJ2-5, with 9 bases identical to TRBD1. From germline, CDR1 is ENHRY and CDR2 SYGVKD. The CDR3 totals 14 residues. J was trimmed by 3 bases and V by 6 bases; bases with no gene match: 5. CDR3 coding DNA: TGTGCCATCAGGGGGACAGGGTCCGAAGAGACCCAGTACTTC. Its translation is CAIRGTGSEETQYF.

The genes are TRBV10-2 and TRBJ1-5, with 10 bases fitting TRBD1. V lost 6 bases and J lost 7; bases outside the gene matches: 3. Germline V gives CDR1 WSHSY, CDR2 SAAADI. This CDR3 region has 13 residues. CDR3 amino acids: CASSGQGGQPQHF. The CDR3 region has the DNA TGCGCCAGCAGCGGACAGGGGGGACAGCCCCAGCATTTT.

The chain carries TRBV25-1 and TRBJ2-7; 7 nucleotides line up with TRBD1. There are 14 residues in the CDR3. Germline V CDR1 and CDR2: MGHDK, SYGVNS. With V trimmed by 4 bases and J by 3 bases, 6 bases remained unmatched. CDR3 coding DNA: TGTGCCAGCAGTGGGCTTGACAGGGACTACGAGCAGTACTTC. The encoded protein is CASSGLDRDYEQYF.

About this clone: The identical CDR3 is also encoded by other nucleotide sequences in the sample. The chain employs TRBV19 and TRBJ1-6; possibly TRBD1 for D (6 bases). Trimming took off 6 bases at V and 8 bases at J, with 20 bases between the two ends. Germline V lookup: CDR1 LNHDA, CDR2 SQIVND (reference sequence). This CDR3 has 16 amino acids. CDR3 region: CASSPERDIHYSPLHF. In nucleotides, the CDR3 is TGTGCCAGTAGCCCCGAACGGGACATACACTATTCACCCCTCCACTTT.

The chain has TRBV7-2 and TRBJ2-5; D is unclear. Germline V gene sequence: CDR1 SGHTA, CDR2 FQGNSA. The V and J ends lost 5 bases and 5 bases respectively, with 12 bases between them. The length of the CDR3 is 13 residues. This chain's CDR3 is CASSIPSGETQYF. CDR3 coding DNA: TGTGCCAGCAGCATCCCCTCCGGGGAGACCCAGTACTTC.

This clone was counted a single time. V gene TRBV7-8 combines with J gene TRBJ2-7, with 9 bases lining up with TRBD1. Germline V gene data show CDR1 as SGHVS and CDR2 as FQNEAQ. The J segment lost 3 bases and the V segment lost 5 bases, leaving 8 bases of the junction unmatched. CDR3 length: 15 residues. The CDR3 sequence is CASSLGQGINYEQYF. The CDR3, as DNA: TGTGCCAGCAGCCTGGGACAGGGCATAAACTACGAGCAGTACTTC.

Only one count was recorded for this clone. V is TRBV5-1 and J is TRBJ1-6; TRBD1 matches 9 bases. V shed 0 bases, J shed 8 bases, and the junction held 3 bases outside the gene matches. Germline values: CDR1 SGHRS, CDR2 YFSETQ. This CDR3 region has 15 residues. The CDR3 loop reads CASSLGWTGDSPLHF. The CDR3 DNA sequence: TGCGCCAGCAGCTTGGGTTGGACAGGGGATTCACCCCTCCACTTT.

The chain couples TRBV6-6 to TRBJ1-5, with TRBD1 identical over 7 bases. Germline values: CDR1 MNHNY, CDR2 SVGAGI (reference sequence). The CDR3 runs 16 residues. The V segment lost 7 bases and the J segment 5 bases; nucleotides outside the gene matches: 14. CDR3 in amino acids: CASIPGWATGHQPQHF. CDR3 sequence (DNA): TGTGCCAGCATCCCCGGGTGGGCGACAGGGCATCAGCCCCAGCATTTT.

CDR3 sequence: CASSSRRRAGGNDTQYF. The CDR3 DNA sequence: TGTGCCAGCAGCTCTCGCAGGAGAGCGGGGGGTAACGATACGCAGTATTTT. The genes are TRBV12-1 and TRBJ2-3; whether TRBD2, the table's D call, matches the DNA was not checked. TRBV12-1 is reported as a pseudogene. The CDR3 totals 17 residues.

The rearrangement joins TRBV5-4 to TRBJ2-7, with 8 bases fitting TRBD2. J lost 6 bases, V lost 2 bases, and 7 bases had no gene match. The CDR3 runs 14 residues. Germline lookup yields CDR1 SGHNT and CDR2 YYREEE (reference sequence). CDR3 nucleotide sequence: TGTGCCAGCAGCTTCTCCACTGCGGGGGGCGAGCAGTACTTC. Protein product: CASSFSTAGGEQYF.

J is TRBJ1-5 and V is TRBV27, with no clear D. Trimming removed 2 bases from V and 5 bases from J, with 10 bases in between. CDR1 and CDR2 from the germline V gene are MNHEY and SMNVEV (reference sequence). This CDR3 is built from 14 residues. The CDR3 sequence: CASSLESTDQPQHF. The CDR3 coding sequence is TGTGCCAGCAGTTTAGAAAGTACGGATCAGCCCCAGCATTTT.

This rearrangement joins TRBV7-3 to TRBJ2-5; 9 bases are shared with TRBD2. With V trimmed by 2 bases and J by 2 bases, 0 bases remained unmatched. In germline, CDR1 is SGHTA, CDR2 FQGTGA. This CDR3 has 14 amino acids. The CDR3 protein is CASSLAGGQETQYF. The DNA for the CDR3 is TGTGCCAGCAGCTTAGCGGGAGGGCAAGAGACCCAGTACTTC.

This clone was seen a single time. V usage is TRBV5-5 and J usage is TRBJ2-1, with D possibly being TRBD1 (5 bases). This CDR3 contains 16 residues. Looked up from germline, CDR1 is SGHKS and CDR2 is YYEKEE (reference sequence). Trimming left V 0 bases short and J 8 bases short, with 18 bases between. This CDR3 is CASSLVGRTLGDEQFF. The CDR3 DNA reads as TGTGCCAGCAGCTTGGTTGGACGTACCTTAGGGGATGAGCAGTTCTTC.

The chain links TRBV21-1 to TRBJ2-5; the table's D call, TRBD1, was not checked against the DNA. TRBV21-1 counts as a pseudogene. The CDR3 is 16 amino acids. CDR3 sequence reads: CASSKGETGNQETQYF. The CDR3 DNA is TGTGCCAGCAGCAAAGGGGAGACAGGGAACCAAGAGACCCAGTACTTC.